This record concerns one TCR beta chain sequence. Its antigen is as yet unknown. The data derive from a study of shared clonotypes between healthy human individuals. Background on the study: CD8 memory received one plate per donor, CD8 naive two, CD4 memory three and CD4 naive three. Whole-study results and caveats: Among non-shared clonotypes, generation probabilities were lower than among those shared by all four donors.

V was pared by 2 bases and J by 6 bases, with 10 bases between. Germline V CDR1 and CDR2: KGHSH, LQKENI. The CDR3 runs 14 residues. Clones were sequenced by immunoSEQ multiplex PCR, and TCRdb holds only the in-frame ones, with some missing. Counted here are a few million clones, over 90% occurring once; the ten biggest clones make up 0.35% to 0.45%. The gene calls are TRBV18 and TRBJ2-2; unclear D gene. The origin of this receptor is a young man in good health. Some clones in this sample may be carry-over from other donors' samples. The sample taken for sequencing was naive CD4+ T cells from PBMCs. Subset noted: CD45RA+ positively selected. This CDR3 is CASSPWRAAGELFF. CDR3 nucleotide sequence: TGTGCCAGCTCACCATGGCGCGCGGCCGGGGAGCTGTTTTTT. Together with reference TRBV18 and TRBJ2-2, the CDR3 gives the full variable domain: NAGVMQNPRHLVRRRGQEARLRCSPMKGHSHVYWYRQLPEEGLKFMVYLQKENIIDESGMPKERFSAEFPKEGPSILRIQQVVRGDSAAYFCASSPWRAAGELFFGEGSRLTVL.